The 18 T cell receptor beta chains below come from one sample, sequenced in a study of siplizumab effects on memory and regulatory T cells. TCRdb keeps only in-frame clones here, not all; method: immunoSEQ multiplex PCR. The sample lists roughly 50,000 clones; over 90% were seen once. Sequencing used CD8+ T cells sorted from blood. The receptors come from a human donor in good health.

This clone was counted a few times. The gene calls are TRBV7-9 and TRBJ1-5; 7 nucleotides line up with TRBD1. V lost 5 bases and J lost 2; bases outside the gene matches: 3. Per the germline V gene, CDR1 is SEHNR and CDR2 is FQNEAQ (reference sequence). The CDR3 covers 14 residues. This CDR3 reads CASSPGQGNQPQHF. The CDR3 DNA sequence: TGTGCCAGCAGCCCTGGACAGGGCAATCAGCCCCAGCATTTT. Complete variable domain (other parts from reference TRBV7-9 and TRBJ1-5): DTGVSQNPRHKITKRGQNVTFRCDPISEHNRLYWYRQTLGQGPEFLTYFQNEAQLEKSRLLSDRFSAERPKGSFSTLEIQRTEQGDSAMYLCASSPGQGNQPQHFGDGTRLSIL.

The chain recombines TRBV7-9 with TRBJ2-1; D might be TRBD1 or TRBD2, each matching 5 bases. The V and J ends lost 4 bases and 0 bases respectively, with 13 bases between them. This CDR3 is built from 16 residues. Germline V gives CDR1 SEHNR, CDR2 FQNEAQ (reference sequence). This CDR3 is CASSSLEGSSYNEQFF. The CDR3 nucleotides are TGTGCCAGCAGCTCCTTAGAGGGGAGCTCCTACAATGAGCAGTTCTTC.

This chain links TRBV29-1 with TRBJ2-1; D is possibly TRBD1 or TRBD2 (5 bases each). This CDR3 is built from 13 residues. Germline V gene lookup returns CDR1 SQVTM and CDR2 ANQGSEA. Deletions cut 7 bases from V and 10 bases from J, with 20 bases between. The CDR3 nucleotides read TGCAGCGCCCGACTGGGGACCGGGCCCGAGCAGTTCTTC. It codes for CSARLGTGPEQFF.

CDR3 residues: CASSLSTSLGYTF. The CDR3 region has the DNA TGTGCCAGCAGCTTGTCCACCTCTCTCGGCTACACCTTC. J is TRBJ1-2 and V is TRBV5-4; D call uncertain. Germline CDR1 reads SGHNT; CDR2 reads YYREEE (reference sequence). The CDR3 has 13 amino acids. V shed 1 base and J shed 8 bases, with 12 bases lying between them.

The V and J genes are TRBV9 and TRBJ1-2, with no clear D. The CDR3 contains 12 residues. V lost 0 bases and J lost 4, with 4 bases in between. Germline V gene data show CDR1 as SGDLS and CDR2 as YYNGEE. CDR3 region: CASSVGGYGYTF. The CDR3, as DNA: TGTGCCAGCAGCGTAGGTGGCTATGGCTACACCTTC.

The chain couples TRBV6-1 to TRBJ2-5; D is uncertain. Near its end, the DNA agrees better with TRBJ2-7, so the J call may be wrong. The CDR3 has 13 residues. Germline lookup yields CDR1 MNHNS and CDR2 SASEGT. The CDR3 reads CASSTTSNYEQYF. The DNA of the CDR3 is TGTGCCAGCAGTACAACTTCTAATTACGAGCAGTACTTC.

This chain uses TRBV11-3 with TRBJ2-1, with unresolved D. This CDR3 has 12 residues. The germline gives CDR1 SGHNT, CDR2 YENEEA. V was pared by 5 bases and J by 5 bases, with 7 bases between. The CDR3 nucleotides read TGTGCCAGCAGCGTTAGAAACAATGAGCAGTTCTTC. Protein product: CASSVRNNEQFF.

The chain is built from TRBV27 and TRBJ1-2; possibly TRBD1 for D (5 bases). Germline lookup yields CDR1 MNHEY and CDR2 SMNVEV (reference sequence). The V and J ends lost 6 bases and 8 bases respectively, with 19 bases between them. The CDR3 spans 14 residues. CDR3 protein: CASRSLRVLRGYTF. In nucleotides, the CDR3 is TGTGCCAGCAGGAGCCTCAGGGTCTTGAGGGGCTACACCTTC.

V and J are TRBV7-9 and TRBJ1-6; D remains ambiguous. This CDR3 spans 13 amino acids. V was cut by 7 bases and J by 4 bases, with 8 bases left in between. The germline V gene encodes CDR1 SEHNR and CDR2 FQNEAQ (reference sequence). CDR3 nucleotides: TGTGCCAGCACCTTGGGGTATAATTCACCCCTCCACTTT. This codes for CASTLGYNSPLHF.

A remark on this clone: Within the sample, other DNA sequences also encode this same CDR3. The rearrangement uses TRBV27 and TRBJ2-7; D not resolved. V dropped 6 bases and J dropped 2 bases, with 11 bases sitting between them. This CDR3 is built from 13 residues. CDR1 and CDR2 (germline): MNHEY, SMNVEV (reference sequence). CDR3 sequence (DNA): TGTGCCAGCAGCCTTACTGGCACCTACGAGCAGTACTTC. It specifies CASSLTGTYEQYF.

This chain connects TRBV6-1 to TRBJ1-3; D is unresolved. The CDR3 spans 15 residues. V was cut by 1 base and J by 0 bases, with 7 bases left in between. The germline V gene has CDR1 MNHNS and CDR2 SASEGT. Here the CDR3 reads CASSEDLISGNTIYF. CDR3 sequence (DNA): TGTGCCAGCAGTGAAGATCTGATCTCTGGAAACACCATATATTTT.

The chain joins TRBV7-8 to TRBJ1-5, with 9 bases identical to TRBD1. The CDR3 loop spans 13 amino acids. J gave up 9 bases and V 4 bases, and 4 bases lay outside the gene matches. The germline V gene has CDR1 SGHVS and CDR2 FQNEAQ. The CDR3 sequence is CASSYRGQGPQHF. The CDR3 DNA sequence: TGTGCCAGCAGCTACAGGGGGCAGGGGCCCCAGCATTTT. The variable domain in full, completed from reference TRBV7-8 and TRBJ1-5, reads GAGVSQSPRYKVAKRGQDVALRCDPISGHVSLFWYQQALGQGPEFLTYFQNEAQLDKSGLPSDRFFAERPEGSVSTLKIQRTQQEDSAVYLCASSYRGQGPQHFGDGTRLSIL.

In DNA, the CDR3 is TGTGCCAGCAGTCCTCAGACTGGAAACTCTCTCTACGAGCAGTACTTC. Its protein is CASSPQTGNSLYEQYF. This sequence joins TRBV28 and TRBJ2-7; D gene unclear. Germline-derived CDR1 and CDR2 are MDHEN and SYDVKM. V lost 5 bases and J lost 3, with 20 bases in between. The CDR3 runs to 16 residues.

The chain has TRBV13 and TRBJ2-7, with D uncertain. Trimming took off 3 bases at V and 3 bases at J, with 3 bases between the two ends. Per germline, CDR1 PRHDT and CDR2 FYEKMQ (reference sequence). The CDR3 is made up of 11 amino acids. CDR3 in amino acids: CASSLSYEQYF. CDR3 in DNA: TGTGCCAGCAGCTTGAGCTACGAGCAGTACTTC.

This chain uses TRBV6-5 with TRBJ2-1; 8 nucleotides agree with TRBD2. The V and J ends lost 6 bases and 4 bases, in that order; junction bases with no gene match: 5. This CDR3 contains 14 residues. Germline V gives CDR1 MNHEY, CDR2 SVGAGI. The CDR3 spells CASSQRESYNEQFF. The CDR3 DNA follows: TGTGCCAGCAGCCAGCGGGAGTCGTACAATGAGCAGTTCTTC.

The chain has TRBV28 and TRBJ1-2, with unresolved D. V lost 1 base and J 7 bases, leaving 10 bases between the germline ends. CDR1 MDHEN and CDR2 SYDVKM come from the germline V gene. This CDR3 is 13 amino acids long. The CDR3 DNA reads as TGTGCCAGCAGTTTATTAAAGTTCTCTGGCTACACCTTC. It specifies CASSLLKFSGYTF.

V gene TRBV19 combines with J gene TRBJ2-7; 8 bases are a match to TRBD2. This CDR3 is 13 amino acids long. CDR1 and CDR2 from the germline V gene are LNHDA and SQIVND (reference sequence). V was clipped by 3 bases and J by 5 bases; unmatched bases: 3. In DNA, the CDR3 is TGTGCCAGTAGTATTAGCGGGACTAACGAGCAGTACTTC. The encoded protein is CASSISGTNEQYF.

This CDR3 reads CASRGLAREFF. For the CDR3, the DNA is TGTGCCAGTAGGGGACTAGCTAGGGAGTTCTTC. V and J are TRBV19 and TRBJ2-1; 9 bases are shared with TRBD2. This CDR3 is 11 amino acids long. Unmatched junction bases numbered 5, after V lost 6 bases and J lost 14 bases. CDR1 and CDR2 from the germline V gene are LNHDA and SQIVND (reference sequence).